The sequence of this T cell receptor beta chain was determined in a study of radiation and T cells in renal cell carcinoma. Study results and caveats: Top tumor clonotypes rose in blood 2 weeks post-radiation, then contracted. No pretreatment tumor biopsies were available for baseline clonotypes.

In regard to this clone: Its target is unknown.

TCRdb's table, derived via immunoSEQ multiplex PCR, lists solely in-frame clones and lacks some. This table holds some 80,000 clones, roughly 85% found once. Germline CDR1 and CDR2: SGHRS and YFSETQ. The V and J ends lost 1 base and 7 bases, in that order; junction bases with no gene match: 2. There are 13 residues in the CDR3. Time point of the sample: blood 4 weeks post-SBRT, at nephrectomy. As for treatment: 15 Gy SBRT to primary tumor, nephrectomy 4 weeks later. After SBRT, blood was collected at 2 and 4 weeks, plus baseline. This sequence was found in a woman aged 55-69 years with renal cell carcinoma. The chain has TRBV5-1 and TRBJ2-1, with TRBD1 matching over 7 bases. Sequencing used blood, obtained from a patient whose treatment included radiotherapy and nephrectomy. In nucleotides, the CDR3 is TGCGCCAGCAGCTTGTCGACAGGGAATGAGCAGTTCTTC. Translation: CASSLSTGNEQFF.